The subject of this entry is one T cell receptor beta chain. Researchers grouped second doses given at about 4 or about 12 weeks into one pool. This sample stems from a study of T cell responses to AZD1222 COVID-19 vaccine. Clones were sequenced by immunoSEQ multiplex PCR, and TCRdb holds only the in-frame ones, with some missing. The sample yields approximately 140,000 clones, about 91% seen once. Germline loops: CDR1 ENHRY, CDR2 SYGVKD. The trim removed 6 bases at V and 1 base at J, leaving 6 bases unmatched. This CDR3 comprises 16 residues. This TCR was sampled from an adult who received the AZD1222 COVID-19 vaccine. J is TRBJ1-2 and V is TRBV10-3, with 12 bases that match TRBD1. The sequencing here drew on peripheral blood, taken 28 days after the second AZD1222 dose. The CDR3 coding sequence is TGTGCCATCAGCCTGGGACAGGGGGCCGATAACTATGGCTACACCTTC. It yields the protein CAISLGQGADNYGYTF.